The sequence of this TCR beta chain was determined in a study of regulatory T cells in long-lasting Graves disease. Study summary: Newly diagnosed Graves' patients had under 3 months of antithyroid drugs. Study-level findings and limits: The study found TRBV28, TRBJ1-2 and TRBJ2-5 favored in persistent disease. Possibly, accuracy suffered from the small sample size.

Indicated time point: newly diagnosed GD, antithyroid drugs for less than 3 months. The TCR library used RNA extracted from PBMCs. Germline loops: CDR1 MNHNS, CDR2 SASEGT. The CDR3 is 11 residues long. Trimming at V came to 11 bases and at J to 2 bases, leaving 2 bases not matched to a gene. This clonotype was seen more than once but under ten times. Antigen specificity is unknown. Sequencing libraries for TCR beta were prepared with iRepertoire HTBI primers and Arm-PCR of CDR3 regions. TCRdb called the multiplex PCR reads again in MiXCR, with one record for every CDR3 protein. The repertoire holds a few hundred thousand distinct CDR3 sequences, with roughly 13% as singletons. These records were also assigned to another study, of T cells in Graves' hyperthyroidism and ophthalmopathy. That report notes: The HTBI set primed first-round TCR CDR3 RT-PCR.

This sequence joins TRBV6-1 and TRBJ2-7; 8 bases agree with TRBD2. The sample consisted of peripheral blood mononuclear cells (PBMCs), taken at new diagnosis, from a patient treated with antithyroid drugs. This sequence originates from a man aged 25-45 years with Graves disease. As DNA, the CDR3 is TGTGCCTGCGGGGGGACCTACGAGCAGTACTTC. This gives the protein CACGGTYEQYF.